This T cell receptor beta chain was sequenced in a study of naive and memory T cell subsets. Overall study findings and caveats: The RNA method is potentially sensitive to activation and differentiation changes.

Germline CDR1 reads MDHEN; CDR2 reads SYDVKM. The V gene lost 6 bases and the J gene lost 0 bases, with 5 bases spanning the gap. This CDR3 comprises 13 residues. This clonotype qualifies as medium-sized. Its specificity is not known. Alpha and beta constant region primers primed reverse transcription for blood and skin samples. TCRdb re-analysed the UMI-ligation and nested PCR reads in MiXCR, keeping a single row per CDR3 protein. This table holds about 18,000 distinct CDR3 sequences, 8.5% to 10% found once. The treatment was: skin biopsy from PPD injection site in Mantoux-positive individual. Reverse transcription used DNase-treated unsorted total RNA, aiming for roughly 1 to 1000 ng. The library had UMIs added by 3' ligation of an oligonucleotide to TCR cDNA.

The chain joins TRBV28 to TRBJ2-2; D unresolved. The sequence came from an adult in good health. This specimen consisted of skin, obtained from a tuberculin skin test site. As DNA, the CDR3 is TGTGCCAGCAGCGCGACGAACACCGGGGAGCTGTTTTTT. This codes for CASSATNTGELFF.